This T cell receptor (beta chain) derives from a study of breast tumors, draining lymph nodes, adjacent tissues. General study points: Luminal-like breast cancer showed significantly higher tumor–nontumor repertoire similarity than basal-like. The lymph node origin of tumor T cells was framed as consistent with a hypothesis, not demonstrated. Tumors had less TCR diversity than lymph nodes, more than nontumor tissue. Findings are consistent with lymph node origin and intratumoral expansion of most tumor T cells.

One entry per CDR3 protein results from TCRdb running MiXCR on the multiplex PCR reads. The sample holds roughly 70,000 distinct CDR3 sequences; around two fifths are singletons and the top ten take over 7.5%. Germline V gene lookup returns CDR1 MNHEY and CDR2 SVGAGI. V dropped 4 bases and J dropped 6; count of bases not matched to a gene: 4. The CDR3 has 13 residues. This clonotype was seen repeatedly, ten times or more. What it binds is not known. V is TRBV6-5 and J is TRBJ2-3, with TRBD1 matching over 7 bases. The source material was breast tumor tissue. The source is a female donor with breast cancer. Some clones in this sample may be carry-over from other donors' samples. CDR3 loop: CASSSDRRDTQYF. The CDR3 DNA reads TGTGCCAGCAGTTCGGACAGGCGGGATACGCAGTATTTT.